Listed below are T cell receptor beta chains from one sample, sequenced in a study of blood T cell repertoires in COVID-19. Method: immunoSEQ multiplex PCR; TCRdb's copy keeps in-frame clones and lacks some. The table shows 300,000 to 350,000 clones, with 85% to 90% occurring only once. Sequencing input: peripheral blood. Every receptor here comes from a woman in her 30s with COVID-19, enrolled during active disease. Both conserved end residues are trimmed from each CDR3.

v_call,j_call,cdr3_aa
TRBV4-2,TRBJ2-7,ASSQELAGVEQY
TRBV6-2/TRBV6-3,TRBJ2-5,ASSYEAGGPSSETQY
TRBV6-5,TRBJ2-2,ASSYLGGAGELF
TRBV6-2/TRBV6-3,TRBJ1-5,ASSPNRDRATYSNQPQH
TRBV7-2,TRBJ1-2,ASSLARQSNYGYT
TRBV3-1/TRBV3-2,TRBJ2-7,ASSLKRTGGLYEQY
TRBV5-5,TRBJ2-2,ASSSGGANTGELF
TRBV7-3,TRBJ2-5,ASSLVGERSGTQY
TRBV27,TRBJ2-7,ASSPGTQGGSFYEQY
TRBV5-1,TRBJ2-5,ASSTPGLAGGGETQY
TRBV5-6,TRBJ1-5,ASSRGLNQPQH
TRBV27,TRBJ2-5,ASSLSGPGRETQY
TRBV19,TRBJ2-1,ASSTTSARGEQF
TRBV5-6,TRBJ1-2,ASSPLPGGGYGYT
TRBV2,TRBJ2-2,ASREGGGTGELF
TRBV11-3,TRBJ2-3,ASSKGPLAGGPDIDTQY
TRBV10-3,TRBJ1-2,AISNSPATGNYGYT
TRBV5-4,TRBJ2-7,ASSPIPGGGTYEQY
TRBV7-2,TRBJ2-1,ASSTGFRSYNEQF
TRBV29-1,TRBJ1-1,SVVVGGLTEAF
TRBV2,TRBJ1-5,ASRPGQGGNQPQH
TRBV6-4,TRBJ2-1,ASSEGGAQASVF
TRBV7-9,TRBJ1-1,ASSPRVATEAF
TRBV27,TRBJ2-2,ASSLYGRAGSGELF
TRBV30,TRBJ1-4,AWSVPRVSNEKLF
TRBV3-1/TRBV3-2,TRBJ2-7,ASSAGTSLPYEQY
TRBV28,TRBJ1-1,ASSFIGQGAKGEAF
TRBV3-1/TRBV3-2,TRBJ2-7,ASSQAAGYGYEQY
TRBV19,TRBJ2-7,ASSIGNSNEQY
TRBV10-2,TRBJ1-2,ASSPGFDYGYT
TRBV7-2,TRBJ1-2,ASSLVGTGVYYGYT
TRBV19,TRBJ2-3,ASSSGLAGGPDTQY
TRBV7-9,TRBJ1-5,ASSLTGIGNQPQH
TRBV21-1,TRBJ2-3,ASSRGTGEDISTDTQY
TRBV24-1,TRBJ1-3,ATSDTRSGGNTIY
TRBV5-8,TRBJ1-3,ASSFWGQGTGNTIY